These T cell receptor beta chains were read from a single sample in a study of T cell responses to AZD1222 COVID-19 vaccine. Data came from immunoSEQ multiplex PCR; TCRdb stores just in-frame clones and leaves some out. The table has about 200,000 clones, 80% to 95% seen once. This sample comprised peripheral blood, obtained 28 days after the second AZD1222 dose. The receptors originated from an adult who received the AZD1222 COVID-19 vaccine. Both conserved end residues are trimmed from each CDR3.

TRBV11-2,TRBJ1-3,ASSSGQGNFGNTIY
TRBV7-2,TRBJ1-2,ASSFRQLAGYT
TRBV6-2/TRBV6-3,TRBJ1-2,ASSYSAQGMVRISYGYT
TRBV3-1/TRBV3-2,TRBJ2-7,ASSPPGTSSYEQY
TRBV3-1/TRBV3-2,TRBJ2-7,ASSPPTGYYEQY
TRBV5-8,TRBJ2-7,ASSFPPGVNEQY
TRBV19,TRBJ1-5,ASRSGAGGNQPQH
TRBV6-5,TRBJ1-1,ASSYSIEGNTEAF
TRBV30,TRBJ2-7,AWSDGTSGGAYEQY
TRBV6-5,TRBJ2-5,ASSYSLGLGETQY
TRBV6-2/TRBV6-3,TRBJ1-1,ASSYRAGNTEAF
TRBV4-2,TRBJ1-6,ASSQDKGSTPINSPLH
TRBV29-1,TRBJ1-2,SVERQVANYGYT
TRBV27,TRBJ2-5,ASRLGTYKETQY
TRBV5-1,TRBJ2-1,ASNPAGGQGDNEQF
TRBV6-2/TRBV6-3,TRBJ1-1,ASSRRGDMNTEAF
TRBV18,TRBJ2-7,ASSPLPTGLTYEQY
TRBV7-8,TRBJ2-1,ASSTSGVNEQF
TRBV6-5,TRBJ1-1,ASSPRQGGVTEAF
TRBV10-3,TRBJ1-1,AISAPGQGAIEAF
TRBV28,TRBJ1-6,ASSDAGTGGNSPLH
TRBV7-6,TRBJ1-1,ASSSISGLENTEAF
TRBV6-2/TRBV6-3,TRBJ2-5,ASSGPQETQY
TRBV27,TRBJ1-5,ASSLYSSNQPQH
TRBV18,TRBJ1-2,ASSRDTWDGYT